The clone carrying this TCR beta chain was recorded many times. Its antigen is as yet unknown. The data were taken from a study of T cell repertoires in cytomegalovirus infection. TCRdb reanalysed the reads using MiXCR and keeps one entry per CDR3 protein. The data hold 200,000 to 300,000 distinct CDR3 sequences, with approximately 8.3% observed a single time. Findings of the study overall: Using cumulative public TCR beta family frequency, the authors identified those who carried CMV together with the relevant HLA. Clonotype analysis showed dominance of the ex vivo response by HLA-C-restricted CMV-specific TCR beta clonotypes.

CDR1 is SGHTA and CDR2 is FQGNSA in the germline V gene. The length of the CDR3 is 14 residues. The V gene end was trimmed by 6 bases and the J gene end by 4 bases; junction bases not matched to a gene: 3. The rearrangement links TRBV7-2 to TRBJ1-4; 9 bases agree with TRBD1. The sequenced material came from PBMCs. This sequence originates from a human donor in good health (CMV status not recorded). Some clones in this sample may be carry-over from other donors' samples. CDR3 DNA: TGTGCCAGCAGGCCGACAGGGGGTAATGAAAAACTGTTTTTT. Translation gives CASRPTGGNEKLFF.